Described below is a single TCR beta chain sequence and its context. The data stem from a study of cytomegalovirus exposure and HLA in healthy donors. Study-wide context: Ancestry clustering placed about 86% of several hundred genotyped donors in the Caucasian-associated cluster.

Use of 60 Vbeta and 13 Jbeta primers characterized the PCR. The table came from immunoSEQ multiplex PCR; TCRdb's copy has only in-frame clones and leaves some out. The data show 150,000 to 200,000 clones, roughly 80% seen once. This receptor was identified in a boy aged 10-17 years in good health and CMV-seronegative. The sample was PBMCs.

CDR3 sequence: CASSSGGYEQYF. CDR3 DNA sequence: TGTGCCAGCAGCTCCGGGGGCTACGAGCAGTACTTC. V gene TRBV11-3 combines with J gene TRBJ2-7; tentatively, D is TRBD2 (6 bases). Germline CDR1 reads SGHNT; CDR2 reads YENEEA. The CDR3 runs 12 residues. Trimming stripped 4 bases from V and 3 bases from J, with 7 bases between.